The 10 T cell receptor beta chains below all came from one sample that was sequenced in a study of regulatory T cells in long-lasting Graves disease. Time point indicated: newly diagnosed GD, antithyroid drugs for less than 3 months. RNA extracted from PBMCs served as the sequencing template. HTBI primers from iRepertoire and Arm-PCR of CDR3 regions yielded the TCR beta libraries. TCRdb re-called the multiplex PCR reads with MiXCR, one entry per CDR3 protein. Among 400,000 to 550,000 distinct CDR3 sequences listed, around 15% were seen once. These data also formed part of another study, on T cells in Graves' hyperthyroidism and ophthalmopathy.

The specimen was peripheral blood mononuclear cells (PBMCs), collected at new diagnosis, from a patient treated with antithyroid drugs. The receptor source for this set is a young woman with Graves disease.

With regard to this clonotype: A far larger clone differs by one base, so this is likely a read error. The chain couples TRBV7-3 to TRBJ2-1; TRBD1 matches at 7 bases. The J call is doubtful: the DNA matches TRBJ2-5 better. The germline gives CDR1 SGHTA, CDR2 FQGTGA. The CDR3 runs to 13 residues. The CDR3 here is CTSSLGGPTTQYF. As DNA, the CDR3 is TGTACCAGCAGCTTAGGGGGCCCCACGACCCAGTACTTC.

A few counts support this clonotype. The CDR3 nucleotides are TGCGCCAGCAGCACCCAGGACCATCTCTCCTACGAGCAGTACTTC. Amino acid sequence: CASSTQDHLSYEQYF. The chain carries TRBV5-1 and TRBJ2-7; no firm D call. The CDR3 extends over 15 amino acids. Trimming cost V 4 bases and J 0 bases, with 14 bases left between them. Germline assignment: CDR1 SGHRS and CDR2 YFSETQ.

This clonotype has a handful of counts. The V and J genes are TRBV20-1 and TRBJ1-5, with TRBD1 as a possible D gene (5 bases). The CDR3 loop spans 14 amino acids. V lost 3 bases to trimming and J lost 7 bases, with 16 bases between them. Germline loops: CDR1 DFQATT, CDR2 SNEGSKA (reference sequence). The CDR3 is CSASDSREPQPQHF. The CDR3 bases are TGCAGTGCTAGCGATTCCAGGGAGCCACAGCCCCAGCATTTT.

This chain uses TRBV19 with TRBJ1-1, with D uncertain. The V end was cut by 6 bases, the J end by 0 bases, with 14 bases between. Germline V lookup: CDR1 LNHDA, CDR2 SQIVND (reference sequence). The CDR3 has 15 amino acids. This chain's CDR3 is CASRFRALMNTEAFF. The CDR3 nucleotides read TGTGCCAGTAGGTTTAGGGCGCTGATGAACACTGAAGCTTTCTTT.

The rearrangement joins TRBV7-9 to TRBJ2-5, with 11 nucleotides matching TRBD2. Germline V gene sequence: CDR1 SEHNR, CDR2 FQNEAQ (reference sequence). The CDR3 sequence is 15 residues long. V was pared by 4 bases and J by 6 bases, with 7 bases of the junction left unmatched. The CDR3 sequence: CASSSLAGVIQTQYF. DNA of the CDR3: TGTGCCAGCAGCTCACTAGCGGGAGTGATACAGACCCAGTACTTC.

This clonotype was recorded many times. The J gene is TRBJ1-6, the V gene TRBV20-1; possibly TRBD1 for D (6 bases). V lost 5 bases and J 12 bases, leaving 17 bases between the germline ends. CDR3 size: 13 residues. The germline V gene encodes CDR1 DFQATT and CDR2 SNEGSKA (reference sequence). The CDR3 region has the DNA TGCAGTGCTCCTCCGGGTGGGGGCTTACCCCTCCACTTT. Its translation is CSAPPGGGLPLHF.

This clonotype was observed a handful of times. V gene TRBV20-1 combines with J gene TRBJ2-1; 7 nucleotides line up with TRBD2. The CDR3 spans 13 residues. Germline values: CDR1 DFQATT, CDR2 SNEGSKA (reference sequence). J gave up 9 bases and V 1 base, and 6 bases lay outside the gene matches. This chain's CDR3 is CSARVERGSEQFF. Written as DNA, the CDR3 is TGCAGTGCTAGAGTGGAGCGGGGAAGTGAGCAGTTCTTC.

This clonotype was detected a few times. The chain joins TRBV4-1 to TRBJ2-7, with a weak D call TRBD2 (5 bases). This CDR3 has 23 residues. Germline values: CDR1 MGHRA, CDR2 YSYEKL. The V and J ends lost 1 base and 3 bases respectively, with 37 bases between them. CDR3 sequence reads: CASSQGTPTLVGNPLTRNYEQYF. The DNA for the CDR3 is TGCGCCAGCAGCCAAGGGACCCCCACTTTGGTGGGGAATCCGCTCACTAGAAACTACGAGCAGTACTTC.

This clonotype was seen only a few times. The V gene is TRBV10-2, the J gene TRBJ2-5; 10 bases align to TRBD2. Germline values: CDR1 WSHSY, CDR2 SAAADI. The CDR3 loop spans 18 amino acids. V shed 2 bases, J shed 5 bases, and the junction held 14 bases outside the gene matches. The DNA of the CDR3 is TGCGCCAGCAGTGAGAGGGGGCCTCTAGCGGGAGTCCCGGAGACCCAGTACTTC. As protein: CASSERGPLAGVPETQYF.

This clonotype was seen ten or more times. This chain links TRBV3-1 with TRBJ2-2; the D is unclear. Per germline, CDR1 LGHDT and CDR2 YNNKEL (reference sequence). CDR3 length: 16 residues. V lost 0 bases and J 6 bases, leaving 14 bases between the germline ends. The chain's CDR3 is CASSQDYVEIPGELFF. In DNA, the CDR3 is TGTGCCAGCAGCCAAGATTACGTAGAGATCCCCGGGGAGCTGTTTTTT.